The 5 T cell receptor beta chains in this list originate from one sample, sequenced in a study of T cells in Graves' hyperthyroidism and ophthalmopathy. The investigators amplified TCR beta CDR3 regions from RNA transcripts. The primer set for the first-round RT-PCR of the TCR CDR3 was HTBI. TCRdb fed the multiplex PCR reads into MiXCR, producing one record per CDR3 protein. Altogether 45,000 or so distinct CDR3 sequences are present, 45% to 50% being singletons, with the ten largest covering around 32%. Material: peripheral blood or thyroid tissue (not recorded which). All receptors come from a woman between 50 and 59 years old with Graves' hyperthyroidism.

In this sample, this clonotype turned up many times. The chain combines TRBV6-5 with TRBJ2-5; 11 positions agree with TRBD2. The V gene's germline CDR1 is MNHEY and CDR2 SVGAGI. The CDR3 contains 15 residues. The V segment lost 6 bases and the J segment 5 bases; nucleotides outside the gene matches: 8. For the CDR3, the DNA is TGTGCCAGCAGGGCTAGCGGGAGGCCGCCCGAGACCCAGTACTTC. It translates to CASRASGRPPETQYF.

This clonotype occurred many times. The CDR3 sequence: CASSRGTSYGYTF. The CDR3 DNA reads TGTGCCAGCAGCCGGGGGACGAGCTATGGCTACACCTTC. V usage is TRBV14 and J usage is TRBJ1-2, with D perhaps matching TRBD1 (5 bases). The germline gives CDR1 SGHDN, CDR2 FVKESK. Trimming removed 4 bases from V and 4 bases from J, with 10 bases in between. The CDR3 extends over 13 amino acids.

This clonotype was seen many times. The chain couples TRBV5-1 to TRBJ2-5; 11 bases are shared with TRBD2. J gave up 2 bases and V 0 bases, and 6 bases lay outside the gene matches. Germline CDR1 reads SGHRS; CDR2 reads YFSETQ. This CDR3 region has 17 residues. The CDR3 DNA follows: TGCGCCAGCAGCTTGGCCCTAGCGGGAGGCCCTCAAGAGACCCAGTACTTC. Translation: CASSLALAGGPQETQYF.

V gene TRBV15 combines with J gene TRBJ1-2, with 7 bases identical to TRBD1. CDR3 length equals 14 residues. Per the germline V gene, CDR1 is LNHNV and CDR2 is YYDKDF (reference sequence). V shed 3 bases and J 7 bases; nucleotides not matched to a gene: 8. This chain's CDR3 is CATSSAQGMGGYTF. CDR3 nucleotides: TGTGCCACCAGCAGTGCACAGGGGATGGGTGGCTACACCTTC.

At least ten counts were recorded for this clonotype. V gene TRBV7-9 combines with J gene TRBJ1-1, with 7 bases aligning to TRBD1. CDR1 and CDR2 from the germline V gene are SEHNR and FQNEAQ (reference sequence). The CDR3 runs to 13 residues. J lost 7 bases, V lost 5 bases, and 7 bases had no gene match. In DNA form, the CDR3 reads TGTGCCAGCAGCCTCACAGGGGTGGGTGAAGCTTTCTTT. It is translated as CASSLTGVGEAFF. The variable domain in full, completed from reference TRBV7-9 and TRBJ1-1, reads DTGVSQNPRHKITKRGQNVTFRCDPISEHNRLYWYRQTLGQGPEFLTYFQNEAQLEKSRLLSDRFSAERPKGSFSTLEIQRTEQGDSAMYLCASSLTGVGEAFFGQGTRLTVV.